The rows below give T cell receptor beta chains drawn from one sample of a study of shared clonotypes between healthy human individuals. Libraries were prepared by immunoSEQ multiplex PCR; TCRdb keeps only in-frame clonotypes and omits some of them. The sample has 1,500,000 or so clones; approximately 98.5% are singletons. Sequencing input: naive CD4+ T cells sorted from blood. The receptors originated from a man under 40 in good health. The CDR3 runs from the conserved cysteine through the conserved F or W. The size of a clone is reported for some rows only, either as once, few or many, or as a class for expanded clones.

>.|TRBJ1-3|TRBV7-9
CASSPGSSGNTIYF
>.|TRBJ2-7|TRBV6-1
CASRTQTYEQYF
>.|TRBJ2-2|TRBV6-6
CASSRSYTGELFF
>.|TRBJ1-4|TRBV18
CASSPPGREKLFF
>once|TRBJ2-5|TRBV5-1
CASSGRQGAASETQYF
>.|TRBJ2-7|TRBV14
CASSLLAGAYEQYF
>once|TRBJ2-1|TRBV5-5
CASSLARSSYNEQFF
>.|TRBJ2-3|TRBV10-2
CASNLLETDTQYF
>.|TRBJ2-7|TRBV30
CAWSGLAAYEQYF
>.|TRBJ2-3|TRBV14
CASSQLAGAVDTQYF
>.|TRBJ1-1|TRBV20-1
CSARGTAEAFF
>.|TRBJ2-1|TRBV11-3
CASSSDGQIKGNEQFF
>.|TRBJ2-3|TRBV7-2
CASGDSGLATQYF
>.|TRBJ1-2|TRBV23-1
CASVPGQVHCGYTF
>.|TRBJ2-2|TRBV5-5
CASSSPTFTGELFF
>.|TRBJ2-3|TRBV9
CASSVNLAGTDTQYF
>.|TRBJ2-7|TRBV5-6
CASSLEGQGLYEQYF
>.|TRBJ2-7|TRBV4-2
CASSRGGVDEQYF
>.|TRBJ2-5|TRBV6-6
CASSPLETQYF
>few|TRBJ2-1|TRBV6-1
CASSEAGGLSDQFF
>.|TRBJ2-1|TRBV18
CASSPTTSLYNEQFF
>.|TRBJ1-2|TRBV18
CASSTLRPGQGDGYTF
>.|TRBJ2-7|TRBV19
CASSIMTGIHEQYF
>.|TRBJ2-2|TRBV6-5
CASRGPGQYGELFF
>.|TRBJ2-2|TRBV27
CASSKPGASGNTGELFF
>.|TRBJ2-7|TRBV5-8
CASSLDRGRHEQYF
>.|TRBJ2-3|TRBV11-2
CASSPIGRADSLDTQYF
>.|TRBJ1-1|TRBV5-4
CASRPYRGANTEAFF
>.|TRBJ2-7|TRBV5-6
CASSLGVLYEQYF
>.|TRBJ1-2|TRBV12-5
CASGLVTGTGVDYGYTF
>.|TRBJ2-7|TRBV7-3
CASSLDAWVRDRGYEQYF
>.|TRBJ2-1|TRBV6-1
CASMRDRAYEQFF
>once|TRBJ2-5|TRBV25-1
CASSAVGYETQYF
>once|TRBJ2-7|TRBV9
CASSVGGSPYEQYF
>.|TRBJ1-2|TRBV29-1
CSVDKEGDGYTF
>.|TRBJ1-5|TRBV18
CASSLRNTGVGQPQHF
>.|TRBJ2-1|TRBV5-1
CATTTVGGGNEQFF